Below, 25 T cell receptor beta chains from the same sample are listed, as sequenced in a study of blood T cell repertoires in COVID-19. The protocol was immunoSEQ multiplex PCR, while the TCRdb copy is restricted to in-frame clones and leaves out a portion. Of some 200,000 clones in the sample, 80% to 85% were seen once. The source material was peripheral blood. The source is a woman aged 80 or older with active or convalescent COVID-19.

The chain couples TRBV11-2 to TRBJ2-5; 7 bases match TRBD2. There are 13 residues in the CDR3. Germline V gene lookup returns CDR1 SGHAT and CDR2 FQNNGV. Germline trimming cut 6 bases from V and 5 bases from J; bases unmatched to any gene: 6. CDR3 sequence (DNA): TGTGCCAGCAGTCTCCCAGCGGGGGAGACCCAGTACTTC. This sequence encodes CASSLPAGETQYF.

The rearrangement links TRBV4-2 to TRBJ2-7; tentatively, D is TRBD2 (6 bases). Trimming stripped 4 bases from V and 3 bases from J, with 10 bases between. From germline, CDR1 is LGHNA and CDR2 YNFKEQ. This CDR3 is 13 amino acids long. The CDR3 is CASSRGLIYEQYF. The CDR3 DNA follows: TGTGCCAGCAGCCGAGGACTAATCTACGAGCAGTACTTC.

V is TRBV9 and J is TRBJ2-1, with 8 bases that match TRBD2. The CDR3 totals 17 residues. The V segment lost 2 bases and the J segment 4 bases; nucleotides outside the gene matches: 11. Germline V gene sequence: CDR1 SGDLS, CDR2 YYNGEE. CDR3: CASSVRETSGLYNEQFF. The DNA for the CDR3 is TGTGCCAGCAGCGTTCGCGAAACTAGCGGATTGTACAATGAGCAGTTCTTC.

This chain links TRBV11-3 with TRBJ1-1, with D possibly being TRBD1 (6 bases). The germline V gene has CDR1 SGHNT and CDR2 YENEEA. The ends were cut back, 1 base at V and 1 base at J, with 10 bases in the middle. This CDR3 has 15 amino acids. DNA of the CDR3: TGTGCCAGCAGCTTAGTGTTAGGGGGGAACACTGAAGCTTTCTTT. This translates into CASSLVLGGNTEAFF.

The chain has TRBV5-8 and TRBJ2-7; 11 bases fit TRBD1. The CDR3 runs 14 residues. CDR1 is SGHTS and CDR2 is YDEGEE in the germline V gene. V shed 0 bases and J 11 bases; nucleotides not matched to a gene: 7. CDR3 nucleotide sequence: TGTGCCAGCAGCTTGGGGACAGGGGGCGCAGGGAAGTACTTC. Amino acids: CASSLGTGGAGKYF.

This clone came up a few times. The chain uses TRBV6-1 and TRBJ1-1; tentative D call: TRBD1 (5 bases). Trimming cost V 1 base and J 6 bases, with 9 bases left between them. CDR1 is MNHNS and CDR2 is SASEGT in the germline V gene. The CDR3 runs 13 residues. The CDR3 sequence is CASSEVPGAEAFF. For the CDR3, the DNA is TGTGCCAGCAGTGAAGTACCGGGGGCTGAAGCTTTCTTT.

V is TRBV12-3 or TRBV12-4 and J is TRBJ1-1; 10 bases agree with TRBD1. Unmatched junction bases numbered 10, after V lost 7 bases and J lost 11 bases. The CDR3 spans 13 residues. CDR3 coding DNA: TGTGCCAGCAACCGACAGGGGGCCCACTGGGCTTTCTTT. Amino acids: CASNRQGAHWAFF.

This sequence joins TRBV5-1 and TRBJ2-1; no reliable D call. This CDR3 is 15 amino acids long. V dropped 0 bases and J dropped 8 bases, with 15 bases sitting between them. Per germline, CDR1 SGHRS and CDR2 YFSETQ. This CDR3 reads CASSLGALVEDEQFF. The CDR3 DNA follows: TGCGCCAGCAGCTTGGGGGCTTTGGTGGAAGATGAGCAGTTCTTC.

The V call is TRBV20-1, the J call TRBJ1-3, with 10 positions matching TRBD1. Germline V gene data show CDR1 as DFQATT and CDR2 as SNEGSKA (reference sequence). V was pared by 3 bases and J by 1 base, with 3 bases of the junction left unmatched. The length of the CDR3 is 15 residues. The DNA for the CDR3 is TGCAGTGCTAGTCGGGACAGGGGATCTGGAAACACCATATATTTT. Encoded protein: CSASRDRGSGNTIYF.

The chain is built from TRBV2 and TRBJ1-2, with unresolved D. Trimming stripped 9 bases from V and 6 bases from J, with 17 bases between. Germline CDR1 reads SNHLY; CDR2 reads FYNNEI. The CDR3 length is 13 residues. The CDR3 bases are TGTGCCAGTTCCACACAGCCGGCGAATGGCTACACCTTC. Protein product: CASSTQPANGYTF.

In DNA, the CDR3 is TGTGCCAGCAGCAATGTTCGCGGGACAGGGGGCGAGAACACCGGGGAGCTGTTTTTT. Translation: CASSNVRGTGGENTGELFF. The chain couples TRBV21-1 to TRBJ2-2; TRBD1 was called by the table and not checked on the DNA. TRBV21-1 is given as a pseudogene. The CDR3 totals 19 residues.

The chain joins TRBV10-3 to TRBJ1-2; D gene uncertain. The V gene lost 3 bases and the J gene lost 2 bases, with 7 bases spanning the gap. The germline gives CDR1 ENHRY, CDR2 SYGVKD. The CDR3 consists of 13 residues. CDR3 loop: CAISDGLNYGYTF. CDR3 sequence (DNA): TGTGCCATCAGTGATGGCCTGAACTATGGCTACACCTTC.

The V call is TRBV28, the J call TRBJ1-2; maybe TRBD1 (6 bases). There are 14 residues in the CDR3. CDR1 MDHEN and CDR2 SYDVKM come from the germline V gene. V was shortened by 5 bases and J by 4 bases, with 14 bases between the two germline ends. CDR3 nucleotide sequence: TGTGCCAGCAGTCCCTCGGACAGATTCTATGGCTACACCTTC. Amino acids: CASSPSDRFYGYTF.

This chain joins TRBV24-1 and TRBJ2-1, with D perhaps TRBD1 (5 bases). The CDR3 covers 11 residues. From germline, CDR1 is KGHDR and CDR2 SFDVKD. Trimming took 6 bases from V and 6 from J, leaving 5 bases between them. Here the CDR3 reads CATSQGNEQFF. The CDR3 DNA is TGTGCCACCAGTCAGGGCAATGAGCAGTTCTTC.

The gene calls are TRBV7-9 and TRBJ2-5, with 7 bases aligning to TRBD1. Germline CDR1 reads SEHNR; CDR2 reads FQNEAQ (reference sequence). The V segment lost 5 bases and the J segment 2 bases; nucleotides outside the gene matches: 8. The CDR3 totals 15 residues. CDR3 sequence reads: CASSRRTGVQETQYF. The CDR3 nucleotides read TGTGCCAGCAGCAGACGGACAGGCGTTCAAGAGACCCAGTACTTC.

A remark on this clone: Other nucleotide sequences in the sample specify the same CDR3. The rearrangement uses TRBV9 and TRBJ2-5; 14 bases fit TRBD2. Germline assignment: CDR1 SGDLS and CDR2 YYNGEE. The V and J ends lost 3 bases and 2 bases, in that order; junction bases with no gene match: 3. The CDR3 extends over 16 amino acids. This CDR3 is CASSAGLAGGQETQYF. The CDR3 DNA is TGTGCCAGCAGCGCCGGACTAGCGGGGGGTCAAGAGACCCAGTACTTC.

The V and J genes are TRBV5-8 and TRBJ2-6; D unclear. The CDR3 runs 16 residues. V dropped 4 bases and J dropped 0 bases, with 11 bases sitting between them. Per the germline V gene, CDR1 is SGHTS and CDR2 is YDEGEE. As DNA, the CDR3 is TGTGCCAGCAGCCGCCGGTCCCCCTCTGGGGCCAACGTCCTGACTTTC. Translating it yields CASSRRSPSGANVLTF.

V gene TRBV30 combines with J gene TRBJ1-2; TRBD1 aligns across 11 bases. The V segment lost 0 bases and the J segment 6 bases; nucleotides outside the gene matches: 3. Germline V CDR1 and CDR2: GTSNPN, SVGIG (reference sequence). The CDR3 runs to 14 residues. CDR3 residues: CAWSVGTGGHGYTF. For the CDR3, the DNA is TGTGCCTGGAGTGTGGGGACAGGGGGGCATGGCTACACCTTC.

The chain employs TRBV4-2 and TRBJ2-3, with 15 bases lining up with TRBD2. Germline CDR1 and CDR2: LGHNA and YNFKEQ. Trimming took 2 bases from V and 2 from J; bases not matched to a gene: 11. This CDR3 has 20 amino acids. CDR3 sequence: CASSQRYTGLAGGVTDTQYF. CDR3 bases: TGTGCCAGCAGCCAACGATATACCGGACTAGCGGGGGGGGTCACAGATACGCAGTATTTT.

The chain employs TRBV11-3 and TRBJ2-5; TRBD1 is a possible D gene (5 bases). CDR3 length: 15 residues. The V end was cut by 4 bases, the J end by 2 bases, with 14 bases between. Germline loops: CDR1 SGHNT, CDR2 YENEEA. The CDR3 loop reads CASSSPSSGQETQYF. CDR3 in DNA: TGTGCCAGCAGCTCCCCTTCGTCAGGGCAAGAGACCCAGTACTTC. Supplemented by reference TRBV11-3 and TRBJ2-5, the full variable domain reads EAGVVQSPRYKIIEKKQPVAFWCNPISGHNTLYWYLQNLGQGPELLIRYENEEAVDDSQLPKDRFSAERLKGVDSTLKIQPAELGDSAVYLCASSSPSSGQETQYFGPGTRLLVL.

The count of this clone is one. This rearrangement joins TRBV10-3 to TRBJ1-1; possible D gene TRBD1, 6 bases. The CDR3 is 14 residues long. V lost 7 bases, J lost 5 bases, and 17 bases lay in between. The germline gives CDR1 ENHRY, CDR2 SYGVKD. The CDR3 protein is CAITPEQGRTEAFF. The CDR3 region has the DNA TGTGCCATCACCCCCGAGCAGGGGCGGACTGAAGCTTTCTTT.

The CDR3 protein is CASSLGYPGTYEQYF. In DNA form, the CDR3 reads TGTGCCAGCAGCTTAGGGTACCCGGGTACCTACGAGCAGTACTTC. This sequence joins TRBV7-2 and TRBJ2-7; D is unresolved. Trimming stripped 1 base from V and 2 bases from J, with 12 bases between. There are 15 residues in the CDR3. Germline lookup yields CDR1 SGHTA and CDR2 FQGNSA.

Here the CDR3 reads CASSLQGATYEQYF. The CDR3 DNA is TGTGCCAGCAGCTTACAAGGAGCGACCTACGAGCAGTACTTC. The chain carries TRBV7-2 and TRBJ2-7, with D unclear. CDR1 is SGHTA and CDR2 is FQGNSA in the germline V gene. V shed 2 bases and J shed 2 bases, with 10 bases lying between them. CDR3 length: 14 amino acids. Variable domain in full (rest from reference TRBV7-2 and TRBJ2-7): GAGVSQSPSNKVTEKGKDVELRCDPISGHTALYWYRQSLGQGLEFLIYFQGNSAPDKSGLPSDRFSAERTGGSVSTLTIQRTQQEDSAVYLCASSLQGATYEQYFGPGTRLTVT.

This chain uses TRBV5-5 with TRBJ1-6; D is undetermined. This CDR3 region has 16 residues. With 4 bases removed from V and 7 bases from J, the gap between germline ends came to 18 bases. Germline-derived CDR1 and CDR2 are SGHKS and YYEKEE (reference sequence). CDR3 coding DNA: TGTGCCAGCAGCATAAACTCCGGGTTTTCAAATTCACCCCTCCACTTT. It yields the protein CASSINSGFSNSPLHF.

This clone was seen just once. The chain carries TRBV7-2 and TRBJ1-5; D unresolved. This CDR3 region has 15 residues. Trimming shortened V by 3 bases and J by 7 bases, and 16 bases separated the two germline ends. Germline loops: CDR1 SGHTA, CDR2 FQGNSA. The CDR3 DNA sequence: TGTGCCAGCAGCTTTTATGCACGAGGGAGACAGCCCCAGCATTTT. Translating it yields CASSFYARGRQPQHF.